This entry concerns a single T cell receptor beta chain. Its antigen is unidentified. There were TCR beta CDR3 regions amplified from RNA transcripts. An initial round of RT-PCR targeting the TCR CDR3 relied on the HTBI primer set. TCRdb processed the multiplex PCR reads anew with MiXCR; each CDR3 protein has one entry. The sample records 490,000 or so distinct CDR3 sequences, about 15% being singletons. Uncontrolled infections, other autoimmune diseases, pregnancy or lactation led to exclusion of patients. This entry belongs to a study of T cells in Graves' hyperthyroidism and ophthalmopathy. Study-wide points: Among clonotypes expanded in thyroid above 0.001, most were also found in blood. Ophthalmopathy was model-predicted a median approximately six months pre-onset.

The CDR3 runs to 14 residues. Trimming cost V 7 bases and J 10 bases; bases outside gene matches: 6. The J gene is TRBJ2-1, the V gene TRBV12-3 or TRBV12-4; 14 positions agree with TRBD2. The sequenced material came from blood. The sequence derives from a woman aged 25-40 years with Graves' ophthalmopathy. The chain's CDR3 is CASTTGLAGVEQFF. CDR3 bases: TGTGCCAGCACCACGGGACTAGCGGGAGTCGAGCAGTTCTTC.